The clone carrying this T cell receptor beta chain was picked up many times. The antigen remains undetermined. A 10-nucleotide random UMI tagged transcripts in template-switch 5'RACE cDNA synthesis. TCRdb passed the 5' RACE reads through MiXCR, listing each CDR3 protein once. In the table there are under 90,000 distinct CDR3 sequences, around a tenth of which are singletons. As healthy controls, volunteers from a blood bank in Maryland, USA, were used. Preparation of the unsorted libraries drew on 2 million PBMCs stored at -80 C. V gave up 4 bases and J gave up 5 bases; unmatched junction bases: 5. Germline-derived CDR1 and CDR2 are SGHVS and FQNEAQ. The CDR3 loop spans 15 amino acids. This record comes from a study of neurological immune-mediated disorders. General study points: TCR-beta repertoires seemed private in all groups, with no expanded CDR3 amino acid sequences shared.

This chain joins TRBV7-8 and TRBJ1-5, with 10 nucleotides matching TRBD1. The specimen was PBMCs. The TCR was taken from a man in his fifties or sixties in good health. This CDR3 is CASSWTGGLDQPQHF. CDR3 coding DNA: TGTGCCAGCAGCTGGACAGGGGGTTTAGATCAGCCCCAGCATTTT.